This T cell receptor (beta chain) was sequenced during a study of CD8 T cells in Susac syndrome. Random-hexamer reverse transcription was applied to about 0.45 to 1 ug RNA. TCR beta CDR3 was amplified by immunoSEQ multiplex PCR. This amplification extended across 54 Vbeta and 13 Jbeta segments. TCRdb analysed the immunoSEQ multiplex PCR reads with MiXCR anew, one entry per CDR3 protein. This table has roughly 130,000 distinct CDR3 sequences, 90% to 95% appearing once. TCR beta sequences were obtained from blood CD8+ and CD4+ T cells. TEMRA cells were FACS-enriched, and CD8+ and CD4+ T cells were isolated negatively. V was shortened by 3 bases and J by 6 bases, with 10 bases between the two germline ends. The length of the CDR3 is 12 residues. In germline, CDR1 is SQVTM, CDR2 ANQGSEA. Concerning this clonotype: Its antigen is as yet unknown.

Whole-study results and caveats: The relatively small number of individuals in the TCR sequencing and HLA analysis was acknowledged by the study.

The chain combines TRBV29-1 with TRBJ2-3; possibly TRBD2 for D (6 bases). The sequenced sample consisted of CD4+ T cells from PBMCs. This clonotype originated in a human donor in good health. CDR3 bases: TGCAGCGTTGACTCGGGAGCCGATACGCAGTATTTT. It specifies CSVDSGADTQYF.